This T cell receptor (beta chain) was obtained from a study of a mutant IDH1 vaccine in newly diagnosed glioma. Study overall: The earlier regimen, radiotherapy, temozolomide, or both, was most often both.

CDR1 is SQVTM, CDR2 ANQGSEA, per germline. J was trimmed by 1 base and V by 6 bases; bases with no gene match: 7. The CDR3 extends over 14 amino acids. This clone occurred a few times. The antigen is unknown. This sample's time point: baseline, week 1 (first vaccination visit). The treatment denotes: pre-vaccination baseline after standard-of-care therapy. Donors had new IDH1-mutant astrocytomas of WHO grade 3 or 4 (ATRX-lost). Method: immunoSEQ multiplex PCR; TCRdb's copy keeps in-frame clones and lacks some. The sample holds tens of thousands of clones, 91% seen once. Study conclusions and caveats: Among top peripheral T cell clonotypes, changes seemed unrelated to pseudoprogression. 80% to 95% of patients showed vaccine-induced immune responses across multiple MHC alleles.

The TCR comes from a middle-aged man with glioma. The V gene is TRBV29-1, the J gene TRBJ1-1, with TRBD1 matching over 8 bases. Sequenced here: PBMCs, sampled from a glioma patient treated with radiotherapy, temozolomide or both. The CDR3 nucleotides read TGCAGCGTGAGGACAGGGAGCGGGAACACTGAAGCTTTCTTT. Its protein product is CSVRTGSGNTEAFF.